This T cell receptor beta chain was observed in a study of PD-1 blockade in classical Hodgkin lymphoma. Stated time point: cycle 4 day 1 (C4D1), after 5 to 7 weeks of nivolumab. Relapse after autologous stem cell transplantation occurred in every patient, and brentuximab vedotin exposure varied. This clone showed up just a few times. Data came from immunoSEQ multiplex PCR; TCRdb stores just in-frame clones and leaves some out. The sample lists about 23,000 clones, over 75% occurring once. Germline V gene data show CDR1 as SNHLY and CDR2 as FYNNEI. The CDR3 contains 8 residues. The origin of this receptor is a human donor with classical Hodgkin lymphoma. This sample comprised peripheral blood mononuclear cells (PBMCs), obtained before the fourth cycle of nivolumab. This chain uses TRBV2 with TRBJ1-1; D remains unclear. CDR3 bases: TGTCCCTCCCCGACAGCTTTCTTT. It encodes CPSPTAFF.